The clone carrying this TCR beta chain showed up many times. Antigen: not known. With V trimmed by 5 bases and J by 0 bases, 2 bases remained unmatched. Germline loops: CDR1 SGHRS, CDR2 YFSETQ. This CDR3 comprises 14 residues. The data derive from a study of T-cell reconstitution after alpha-beta-depleted transplantation in children. General observations from the study: Surviving recipient T cells and thymic progenitors produced the high day-60 TCRbeta diversity seen in some patients. Several hundred expanded graft clones reportedly were the source of alpha-beta T cells about two months after transplant. T-cell numbers and diversity, one year after transplant, stemmed largely from T cells that were newly produced.

Construction of the TCRbeta library involved unique molecular identifiers. TCRdb recomputed calls from the PCR reads with MiXCR, one row per CDR3 protein. The data contain over 150,000 distinct CDR3 sequences, approximately 7% of them singletons. The TCR comes from a boy aged 2 to 9 with acute lymphoblastic leukemia, due to receive a stem cell transplant. The input for sequencing was PBMCs, taken before TCRalphabeta/CD19-depleted stem cell transplant. The chain couples TRBV5-1 to TRBJ2-3, with 8 bases fitting TRBD2. The CDR3 protein is CASRREVSTDTQYF. CDR3 nucleotides: TGCGCCAGCAGGCGGGAGGTCAGCACAGATACGCAGTATTTT.